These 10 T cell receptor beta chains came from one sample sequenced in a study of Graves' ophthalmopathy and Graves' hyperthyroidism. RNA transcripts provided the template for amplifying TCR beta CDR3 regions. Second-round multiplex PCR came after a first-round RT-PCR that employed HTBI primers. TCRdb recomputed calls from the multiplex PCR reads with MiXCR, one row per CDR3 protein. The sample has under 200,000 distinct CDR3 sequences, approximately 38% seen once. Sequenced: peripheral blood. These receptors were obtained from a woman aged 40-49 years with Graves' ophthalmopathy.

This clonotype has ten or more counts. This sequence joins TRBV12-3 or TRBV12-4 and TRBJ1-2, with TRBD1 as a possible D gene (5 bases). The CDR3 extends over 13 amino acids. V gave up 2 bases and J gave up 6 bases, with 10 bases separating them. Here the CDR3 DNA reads TGTGCCAGCAGTTTAACACCGGGGGATGGCTACACCTTC. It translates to CASSLTPGDGYTF.

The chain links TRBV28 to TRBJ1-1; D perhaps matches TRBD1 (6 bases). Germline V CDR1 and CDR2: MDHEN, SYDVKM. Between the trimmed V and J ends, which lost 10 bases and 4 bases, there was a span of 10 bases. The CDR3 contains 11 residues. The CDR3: CAIGGFTEAFF. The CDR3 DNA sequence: TGTGCCATAGGGGGGTTCACTGAAGCTTTCTTT. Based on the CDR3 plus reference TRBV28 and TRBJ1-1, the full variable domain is DVKVTQSSRYLVKRTGEKVFLECVQDMDHENMFWYRQDPGLGLRLIYFSYDVKMKEKGDIPEGYSVSREKKERFSLILESASTNQTSMYLCAIGGFTEAFFGQGTRLTVV.

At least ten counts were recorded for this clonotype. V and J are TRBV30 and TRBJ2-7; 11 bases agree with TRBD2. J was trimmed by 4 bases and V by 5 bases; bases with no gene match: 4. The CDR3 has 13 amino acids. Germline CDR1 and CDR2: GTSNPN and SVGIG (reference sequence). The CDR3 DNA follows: TGTGCCTGGGGTCTAGCGGGAGGTTACGAGCAGTACTTC. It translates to CAWGLAGGYEQYF.

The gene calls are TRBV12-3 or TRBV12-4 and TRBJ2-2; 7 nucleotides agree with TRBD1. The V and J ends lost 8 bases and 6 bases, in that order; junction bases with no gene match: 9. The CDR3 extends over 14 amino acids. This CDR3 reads CASATTGWSGELFF. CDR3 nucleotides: TGTGCCAGCGCAACGACAGGGTGGTCCGGGGAGCTGTTTTTT.

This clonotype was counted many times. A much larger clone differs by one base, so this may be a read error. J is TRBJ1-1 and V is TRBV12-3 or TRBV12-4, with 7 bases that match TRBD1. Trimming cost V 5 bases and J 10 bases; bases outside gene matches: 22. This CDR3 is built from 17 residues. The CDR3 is CASSPPQGPGGLSGAFF. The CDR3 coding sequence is TGTGCCAGCAGTCCCCCACAGGGGCCAGGAGGGCTATCTGGAGCTTTCTTT.

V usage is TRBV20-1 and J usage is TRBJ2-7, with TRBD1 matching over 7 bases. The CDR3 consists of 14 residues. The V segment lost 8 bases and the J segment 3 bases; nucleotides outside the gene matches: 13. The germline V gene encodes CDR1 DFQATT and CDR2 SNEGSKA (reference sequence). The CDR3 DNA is TGCAGTACTGTTGGGGGACAGCCAAACTACGAGCAGTACTTC. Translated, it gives CSTVGGQPNYEQYF.

CDR3 residues: CASSLSLATEAFF. DNA of the CDR3: TGTGCCAGCAGTTTGAGTCTAGCCACTGAAGCTTTCTTT. The rearrangement joins TRBV12-3 or TRBV12-4 to TRBJ1-1; no clear D gene. The CDR3 has 13 amino acids. Trimming cost V 3 bases and J 4 bases, with 9 bases left between them.

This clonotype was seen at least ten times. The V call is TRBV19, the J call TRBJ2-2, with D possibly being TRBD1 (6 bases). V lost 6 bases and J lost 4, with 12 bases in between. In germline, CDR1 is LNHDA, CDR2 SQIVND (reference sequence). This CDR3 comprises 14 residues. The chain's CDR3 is CASRHRVGTGELFF. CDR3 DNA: TGTGCCAGTAGGCACAGGGTGGGCACCGGGGAGCTGTTTTTT.

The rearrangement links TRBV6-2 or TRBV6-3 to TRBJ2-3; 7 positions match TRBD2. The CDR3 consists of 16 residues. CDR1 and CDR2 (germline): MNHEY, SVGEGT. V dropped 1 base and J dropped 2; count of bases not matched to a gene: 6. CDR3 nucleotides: TGTGCCAGCAGTTACTTGGCGGGAGAGGACACAGATACGCAGTATTTT. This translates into CASSYLAGEDTDTQYF.

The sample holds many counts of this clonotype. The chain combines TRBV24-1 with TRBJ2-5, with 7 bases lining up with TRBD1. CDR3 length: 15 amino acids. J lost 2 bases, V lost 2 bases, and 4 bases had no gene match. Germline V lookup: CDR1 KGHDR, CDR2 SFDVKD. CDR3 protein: CATSDSQGTQETQYF. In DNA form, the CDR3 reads TGTGCCACCAGTGATTCACAGGGGACACAAGAGACCCAGTACTTC.